The 20 T cell receptor beta chains presented below share a single source sample, sequenced in a study of shared clonotypes between healthy human individuals. This table comes from immunoSEQ multiplex PCR, and its TCRdb copy is limited to in-frame clones, with some not included. The data show about 680,000 clones, around 67% seen once. Sequenced input: memory CD4+ T cells sorted from blood. Subset in this sample: CD45RA-negative fraction. The origin of the receptors is a woman aged 25 to 39 in good health.

CDR3 sequence reads: CASSLRRYNEQFF. CDR3 DNA sequence: TGTGCCAGCAGCTTAAGACGGTACAATGAGCAGTTCTTC. The chain employs TRBV5-5 and TRBJ2-1; D gene uncertain. Trimming took off 2 bases at V and 4 bases at J, with 7 bases between the two ends. Germline CDR1 is SGHKS and CDR2 is YYEKEE (reference sequence). The CDR3 has 13 amino acids.

V and J are TRBV11-2 and TRBJ2-1, with a possible D match to TRBD2 (6 bases). With 4 bases removed from V and 4 bases from J, the gap between germline ends came to 23 bases. Germline CDR1 and CDR2: SGHAT and FQNNGV. The CDR3 loop spans 18 amino acids. The CDR3 region is CASSSQNQRQRAYNEQFF. CDR3 nucleotide sequence: TGTGCCAGCAGCTCCCAAAATCAGAGACAGCGGGCTTACAATGAGCAGTTCTTC.

The chain links TRBV7-2 to TRBJ2-1; 8 nucleotides agree with TRBD2. The CDR3 sequence is 15 residues long. In germline, CDR1 is SGHTA, CDR2 FQGNSA. J gave up 9 bases and V 5 bases, and 12 bases lay outside the gene matches. This CDR3 reads CASSLREGLYPEQFF. For the CDR3, the DNA is TGTGCCAGCAGCCTCCGGGAGGGCCTTTACCCTGAGCAGTTCTTC. Full variable domain (outside the CDR3, taken from reference TRBV7-2 and TRBJ2-1): GAGVSQSPSNKVTEKGKDVELRCDPISGHTALYWYRQSLGQGLEFLIYFQGNSAPDKSGLPSDRFSAERTGGSVSTLTIQRTQQEDSAVYLCASSLREGLYPEQFFGPGTRLTVL.

This chain joins TRBV28 and TRBJ2-3; the D is unclear. This CDR3 is 13 amino acids long. V was clipped by 4 bases and J by 2 bases, with 7 bases between them. Germline CDR1 is MDHEN and CDR2 is SYDVKM. CDR3: CASSSLFTDTQYF. The CDR3 coding sequence is TGTGCCAGCAGTTCACTATTCACAGATACGCAGTATTTT.

This clone was found once. J is TRBJ2-7 and V is TRBV10-3; 13 positions agree with TRBD2. Germline V lookup: CDR1 ENHRY, CDR2 SYGVKD. J gave up 7 bases and V 6 bases, and 12 bases lay outside the gene matches. The length of the CDR3 is 16 residues. The CDR3 nucleotides read TGTGCCATCAGAGATCACGGACTAGCGGGAGCGGGAGAGCAGTACTTC. Translated, it gives CAIRDHGLAGAGEQYF.

This rearrangement joins TRBV27 to TRBJ1-2; 7 nucleotides match TRBD1. After removal of 3 bases from V and 8 bases from J, the junction contained 9 bases not matched to a gene. The germline V gene has CDR1 MNHEY and CDR2 SMNVEV (reference sequence). The CDR3 loop spans 14 amino acids. CDR3 bases: TGTGCCAGCAGTTTGTTAGAGGGGGCAAAAGGCTACACCTTC. Translating it yields CASSLLEGAKGYTF.

On this clone: Given a far larger clone just one base away, this is likely a sequencing read error. The V gene is TRBV7-9, the J gene TRBJ2-2, with TRBD1 identical over 9 bases. Germline CDR1 reads SEHNR; CDR2 reads FQNEAQ (reference sequence). This CDR3 is built from 17 residues. J was trimmed by 5 bases and V by 8 bases; bases with no gene match: 15. Here the CDR3 reads CASSLFWTGVRTGELFF. CDR3 nucleotides: TGTGCCAGCTCTCTTTTCTGGACAGGGGTGCGGACCGGGGAGCTGTTTTTT.

This chain links TRBV5-1 with TRBJ2-3; no clear D. Looked up from germline, CDR1 is SGHRS and CDR2 is YFSETQ. Trimming removed 0 bases at V and 4 bases at J, with 9 bases between. This CDR3 has 14 amino acids. CDR3 coding DNA: TGCGCCAGCAGCTTGGCCTCGGGCGCAGATACGCAGTATTTT. Translating it yields CASSLASGADTQYF.

The chain couples TRBV27 to TRBJ1-1, with D perhaps matching TRBD1 (5 bases). With 4 bases removed from V and 0 bases from J, the gap between germline ends came to 12 bases. The CDR3 consists of 15 residues. CDR1 and CDR2 (germline): MNHEY, SMNVEV (reference sequence). Here the CDR3 DNA reads TGTGCCAGCAGTTGGGGCAGGAACATGAACACTGAAGCTTTCTTT. Translated, it gives CASSWGRNMNTEAFF.

The chain uses TRBV28 and TRBJ1-2; no clear D gene. The V end was cut by 4 bases, the J end by 13 bases, with 16 bases between. This CDR3 has 12 residues. Germline values: CDR1 MDHEN, CDR2 SYDVKM. The chain's CDR3 is CASSYTTGEGTF. In DNA, the CDR3 is TGTGCCAGCAGTTACACCACCGGGGAGGGCACCTTC.

This sequence joins TRBV6-1 and TRBJ2-7, with 8 nucleotides matching TRBD2. V shed 7 bases and J 0 bases; nucleotides not matched to a gene: 8. This CDR3 has 15 residues. Per germline, CDR1 MNHNS and CDR2 SASEGT. CDR3 loop: CASMATSASSYEQYF. The CDR3 nucleotides are TGTGCCAGCATGGCGACTAGCGCGAGCTCCTACGAGCAGTACTTC.

The chain combines TRBV4-1 with TRBJ1-4; no reliable D call. This CDR3 has 18 amino acids. Germline V gene data show CDR1 as MGHRA and CDR2 as YSYEKL. Between the trimmed V and J ends, which lost 0 bases and 0 bases, there was a span of 14 bases. For the CDR3, the DNA is TGCGCCAGCAGCCAAGAACGCGTGACGGGGTCAACTAATGAAAAACTGTTTTTT. Protein sequence: CASSQERVTGSTNEKLFF.

The chain joins TRBV5-6 to TRBJ2-1, with TRBD1 matching over 9 bases. V shed 4 bases and J 5 bases; nucleotides not matched to a gene: 7. Germline V CDR1 and CDR2: SGHDT, YYEEEE. This CDR3 is 15 amino acids long. This CDR3 is CASSNAGQGHNEQFF. CDR3 sequence (DNA): TGTGCCAGCAGCAACGCGGGACAGGGTCACAATGAGCAGTTCTTC.

This chain joins TRBV5-1 and TRBJ2-5; 9 positions agree with TRBD1. In germline, CDR1 is SGHRS, CDR2 YFSETQ. CDR3 size: 15 residues. Trimming took 1 base from V and 1 from J; bases not matched to a gene: 2. For the CDR3, the DNA is TGCGCCAGCAGCTTGATGGGACAGGGCCAAGAGACCCAGTACTTC. It encodes CASSLMGQGQETQYF.

The chain is built from TRBV15 and TRBJ2-2; tentative D call: TRBD1 (6 bases). The CDR3 covers 14 residues. Per germline, CDR1 LNHNV and CDR2 YYDKDF (reference sequence). Trimming stripped 8 bases from V and 2 bases from J, with 12 bases between. The CDR3 coding sequence is TGTGCCACCCGAGGACAGAAAAACACCGGGGAGCTGTTTTTT. This codes for CATRGQKNTGELFF.

This clone was detected a few times. The V call is TRBV7-9, the J call TRBJ1-5, with 9 bases aligning to TRBD1. CDR3 length: 15 amino acids. Germline trimming cut 4 bases from V and 5 bases from J; bases unmatched to any gene: 6. Germline V CDR1 and CDR2: SEHNR, FQNEAQ (reference sequence). The CDR3 bases are TGTGCCAGCAGCTCCTCGACAGGGGGGGATCAGCCCCAGCATTTT. This translates into CASSSSTGGDQPQHF.

The chain recombines TRBV25-1 with TRBJ2-3; D is ambiguous. This CDR3 is built from 16 residues. The V gene's germline CDR1 is MGHDK and CDR2 SYGVNS. Trimming pared 1 base from V and 2 bases from J, leaving 13 bases between. CDR3 region: CASSELFRSSTDTQYF. In nucleotides, the CDR3 is TGTGCCAGCAGTGAATTATTTAGGAGCTCCACAGATACGCAGTATTTT.

With regard to this clone: This same CDR3 is encoded by further DNA sequences in the sample. This sequence joins TRBV28 and TRBJ2-7; TRBD2 might be the D (5 bases). The CDR3 contains 11 residues. Trimming shortened V by 8 bases and J by 4 bases, and 9 bases separated the two germline ends. Per germline, CDR1 MDHEN and CDR2 SYDVKM. CDR3 nucleotide sequence: TGTGCCAGCGGAGGACTGTACGAGCAGTACTTC. Amino acid sequence: CASGGLYEQYF.

This clone appeared many times. The rearrangement joins TRBV7-9 to TRBJ2-3; TRBD1 agrees at 8 bases. CDR3 length: 13 amino acids. The V and J ends lost 6 bases and 1 base, in that order; junction bases with no gene match: 0. Germline CDR1 is SEHNR and CDR2 is FQNEAQ (reference sequence). The CDR3 bases are TGTGCCAGCAGACAGGGGGGCACAGATACGCAGTATTTT. It specifies CASRQGGTDTQYF. Drawing the rest from reference TRBV7-9 and TRBJ2-3, the complete variable domain is DTGVSQNPRHKITKRGQNVTFRCDPISEHNRLYWYRQTLGQGPEFLTYFQNEAQLEKSRLLSDRFSAERPKGSFSTLEIQRTEQGDSAMYLCASRQGGTDTQYFGPGTRLTVL.

This clone showed up just a few times. J is TRBJ2-7 and V is TRBV21-1; the table's D call of TRBD1 was not tested on the DNA. TRBV21-1 is marked as a pseudogene. The CDR3 covers 21 residues. In DNA form, the CDR3 reads TGTGCCAGCAGCGCCCCCGGTAGACAGGGGGCGCAAATCAAAAGCTCCTACGAGCAGTACTTC. Its protein is CASSAPGRQGAQIKSSYEQYF.